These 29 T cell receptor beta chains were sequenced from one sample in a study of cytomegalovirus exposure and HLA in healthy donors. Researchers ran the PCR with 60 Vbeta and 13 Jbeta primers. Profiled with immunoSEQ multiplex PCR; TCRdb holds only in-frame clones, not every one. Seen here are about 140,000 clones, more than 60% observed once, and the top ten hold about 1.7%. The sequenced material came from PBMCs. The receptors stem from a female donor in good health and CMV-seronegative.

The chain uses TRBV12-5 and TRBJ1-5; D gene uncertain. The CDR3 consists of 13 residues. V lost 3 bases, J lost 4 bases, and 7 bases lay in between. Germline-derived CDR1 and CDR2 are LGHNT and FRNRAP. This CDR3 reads CASGLGRNQPQHF. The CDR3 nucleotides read TGTGCTAGTGGTTTAGGGAGAAATCAGCCCCAGCATTTT.

CDR3 DNA: TGTGCCAGCAGCTTAGGGGGAGCGGGGGAAGAGACCCAGTACTTC. This codes for CASSLGGAGEETQYF. The chain recombines TRBV13 with TRBJ2-5, with 8 bases lining up with TRBD2. V gave up 0 bases and J gave up 3 bases; unmatched junction bases: 3. The CDR3 sequence is 15 residues long. Germline lookup yields CDR1 PRHDT and CDR2 FYEKMQ (reference sequence).

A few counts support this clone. CDR3 in DNA: TGTGCCAGCAGCCGGTCTGGACAGCTGAACACTGAAGCTTTCTTT. Translation gives CASSRSGQLNTEAFF. The chain couples TRBV5-4 to TRBJ1-1; D possibly corresponds to TRBD1 (6 bases). Trimming took 4 bases from V and 0 from J, leaving 13 bases between them. The CDR3 sequence is 15 residues long. Germline V gene lookup returns CDR1 SGHNT and CDR2 YYREEE (reference sequence).

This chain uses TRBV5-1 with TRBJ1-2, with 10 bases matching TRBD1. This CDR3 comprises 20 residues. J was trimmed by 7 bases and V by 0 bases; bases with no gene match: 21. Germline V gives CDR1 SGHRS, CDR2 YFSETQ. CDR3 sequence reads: CASSLEPGQGKALELGGYTF. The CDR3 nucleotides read TGCGCCAGCAGCTTGGAGCCGGGACAGGGGAAGGCCCTTGAATTGGGTGGCTACACCTTC. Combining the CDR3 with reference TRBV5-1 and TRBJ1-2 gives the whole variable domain KAGVTQTPRYLIKTRGQQVTLSCSPISGHRSVSWYQQTPGQGLQFLFEYFSETQRNKGNFPGRFSGRQFSNSRSEMNVSTLELGDSALYLCASSLEPGQGKALELGGYTFGSGTRLTVV.

In DNA form, the CDR3 reads TGTGCCAGCAGAGAAGAGTACGATGGCTACACCTTC. Its translation: CASREEYDGYTF. The J gene is TRBJ1-2, the V gene TRBV11-1, with no clear D. V was shortened by 6 bases and J by 6 bases, with 11 bases between the two germline ends. The CDR3 is made up of 12 amino acids. Germline CDR1 reads SGHAT; CDR2 reads FQDESV (reference sequence).

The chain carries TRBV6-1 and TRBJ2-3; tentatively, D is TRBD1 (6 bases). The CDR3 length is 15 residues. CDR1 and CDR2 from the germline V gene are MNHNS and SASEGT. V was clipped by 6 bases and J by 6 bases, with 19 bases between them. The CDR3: CASSLQGAPTDTQYF. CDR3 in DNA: TGTGCCAGCAGCCTACAGGGTGCCCCCACGGATACGCAGTATTTT.

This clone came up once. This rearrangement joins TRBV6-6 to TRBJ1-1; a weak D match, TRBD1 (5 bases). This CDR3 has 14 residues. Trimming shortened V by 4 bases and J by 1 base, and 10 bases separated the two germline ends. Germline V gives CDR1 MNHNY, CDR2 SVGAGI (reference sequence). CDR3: CASSSRQQNTEAFF. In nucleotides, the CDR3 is TGTGCCAGCAGTTCTAGACAGCAGAACACTGAAGCTTTCTTT.

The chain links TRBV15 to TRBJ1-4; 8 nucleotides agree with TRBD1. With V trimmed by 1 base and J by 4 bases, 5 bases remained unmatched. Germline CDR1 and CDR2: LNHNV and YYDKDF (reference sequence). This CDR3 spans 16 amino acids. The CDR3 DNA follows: TGTGCCACCAGCAGAGTTCTTGGACAGGGTAATGAAAAACTGTTTTTT. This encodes CATSRVLGQGNEKLFF. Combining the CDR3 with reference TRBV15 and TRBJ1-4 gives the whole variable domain DAMVIQNPRYQVTQFGKPVTLSCSQTLNHNVMYWYQQKSSQAPKLLFHYYDKDFNNEADTPDNFQSRRPNTSFCFLDIRSPGLGDTAMYLCATSRVLGQGNEKLFFGSGTQLSVL.

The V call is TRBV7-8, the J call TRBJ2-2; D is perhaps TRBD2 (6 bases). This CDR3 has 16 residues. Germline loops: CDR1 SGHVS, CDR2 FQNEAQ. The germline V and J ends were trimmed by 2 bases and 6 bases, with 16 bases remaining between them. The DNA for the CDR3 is TGTGCCAGCAGCTTAATCAGTGGAGGGTGGGCCGGGGAGCTGTTTTTT. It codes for CASSLISGGWAGELFF.

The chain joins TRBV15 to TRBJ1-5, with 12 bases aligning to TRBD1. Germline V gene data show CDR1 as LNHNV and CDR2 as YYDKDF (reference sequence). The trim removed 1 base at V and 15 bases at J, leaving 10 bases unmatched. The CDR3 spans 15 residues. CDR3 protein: CATSRAGTGGSPLHF. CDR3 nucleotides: TGTGCCACCAGCAGAGCCGGGACAGGGGGCAGCCCGTTGCATTTT.

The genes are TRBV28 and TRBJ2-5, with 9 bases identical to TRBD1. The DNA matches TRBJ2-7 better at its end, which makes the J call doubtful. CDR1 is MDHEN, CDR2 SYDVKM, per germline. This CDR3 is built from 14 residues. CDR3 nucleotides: TGTGCCAGCAGTCCGGGACAGGGTCCATACGAGCAGTACTTC. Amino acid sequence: CASSPGQGPYEQYF.

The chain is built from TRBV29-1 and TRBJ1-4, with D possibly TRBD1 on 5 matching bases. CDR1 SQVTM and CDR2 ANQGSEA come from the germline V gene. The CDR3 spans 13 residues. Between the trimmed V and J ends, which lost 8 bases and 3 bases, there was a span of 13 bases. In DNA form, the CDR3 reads TGCAGCACAAAGGGAGGGGCTAATGAAAAACTGTTTTTT. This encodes CSTKGGANEKLFF.

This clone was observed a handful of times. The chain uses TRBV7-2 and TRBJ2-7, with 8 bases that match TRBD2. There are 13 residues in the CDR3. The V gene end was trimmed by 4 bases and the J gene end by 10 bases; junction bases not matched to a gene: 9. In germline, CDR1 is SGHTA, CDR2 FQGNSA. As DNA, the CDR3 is TGTGCCAGCAGCTCCGGGACTAGTGGTCCCCAGTACTTC. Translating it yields CASSSGTSGPQYF. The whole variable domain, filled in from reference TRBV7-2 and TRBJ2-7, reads GAGVSQSPSNKVTEKGKDVELRCDPISGHTALYWYRQSLGQGLEFLIYFQGNSAPDKSGLPSDRFSAERTGGSVSTLTIQRTQQEDSAVYLCASSSGTSGPQYFGPGTRLTVT.

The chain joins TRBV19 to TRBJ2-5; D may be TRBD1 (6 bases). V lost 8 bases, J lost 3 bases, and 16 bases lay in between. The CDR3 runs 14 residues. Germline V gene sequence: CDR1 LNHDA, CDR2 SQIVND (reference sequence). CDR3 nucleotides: TGTGCCAGTTCCCCATCGGGACAAGAAGAGACCCAGTACTTC. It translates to CASSPSGQEETQYF. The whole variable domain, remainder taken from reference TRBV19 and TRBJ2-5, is DGGITQSPKYLFRKEGQNVTLSCEQNLNHDAMYWYRQDPGQGLRLIYYSQIVNDFQKGDIAEGYSVSREKKESFPLTVTSAQKNPTAFYLCASSPSGQEETQYFGPGTRLLVL.

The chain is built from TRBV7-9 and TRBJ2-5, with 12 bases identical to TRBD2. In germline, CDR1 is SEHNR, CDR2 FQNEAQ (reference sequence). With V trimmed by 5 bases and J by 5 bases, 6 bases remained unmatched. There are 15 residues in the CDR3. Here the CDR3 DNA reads TGTGCCAGCAGCCCACTAGCGGGAGGAAGGGAGACCCAGTACTTC. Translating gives CASSPLAGGRETQYF.

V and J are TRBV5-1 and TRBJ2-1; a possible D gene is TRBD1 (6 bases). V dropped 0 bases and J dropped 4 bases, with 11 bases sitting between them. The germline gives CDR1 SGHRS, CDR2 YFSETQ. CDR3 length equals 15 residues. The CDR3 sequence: CASSLVSGVYNEQFF. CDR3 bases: TGCGCCAGCAGCTTGGTTTCAGGGGTATACAATGAGCAGTTCTTC.

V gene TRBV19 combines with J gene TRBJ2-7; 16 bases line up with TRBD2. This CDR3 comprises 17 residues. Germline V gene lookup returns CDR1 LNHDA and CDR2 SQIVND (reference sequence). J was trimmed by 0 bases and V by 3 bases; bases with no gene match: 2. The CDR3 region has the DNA TGTGCCAGTAGTATGGGACTAGCGGGGGGGAGCTCCTACGAGCAGTACTTC. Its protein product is CASSMGLAGGSSYEQYF.

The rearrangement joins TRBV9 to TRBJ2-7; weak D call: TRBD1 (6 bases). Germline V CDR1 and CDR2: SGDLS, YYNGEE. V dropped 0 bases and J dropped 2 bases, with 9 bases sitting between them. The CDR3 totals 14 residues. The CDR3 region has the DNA TGTGCCAGCAGCGTAGAACAGGGAACCTACGAGCAGTACTTC. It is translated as CASSVEQGTYEQYF.

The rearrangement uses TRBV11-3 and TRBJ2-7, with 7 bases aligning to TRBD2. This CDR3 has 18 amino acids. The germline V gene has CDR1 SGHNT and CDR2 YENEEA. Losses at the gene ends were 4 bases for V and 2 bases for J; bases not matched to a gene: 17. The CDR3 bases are TGTGCCAGCAGCTCTAACTTACCATTGGGACTACCAACCTACGAGCAGTACTTC. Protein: CASSSNLPLGLPTYEQYF. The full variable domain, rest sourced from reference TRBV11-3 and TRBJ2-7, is EAGVVQSPRYKIIEKKQPVAFWCNPISGHNTLYWYLQNLGQGPELLIRYENEEAVDDSQLPKDRFSAERLKGVDSTLKIQPAELGDSAVYLCASSSNLPLGLPTYEQYFGPGTRLTVT.

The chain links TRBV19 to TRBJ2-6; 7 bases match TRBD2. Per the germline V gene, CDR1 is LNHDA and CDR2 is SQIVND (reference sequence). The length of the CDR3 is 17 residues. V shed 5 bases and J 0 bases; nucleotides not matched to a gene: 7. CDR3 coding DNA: TGTGCCAGTAGTTCCTGGGGGGGAAGCTCTGGGGCCAACGTCCTGACTTTC. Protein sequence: CASSSWGGSSGANVLTF.

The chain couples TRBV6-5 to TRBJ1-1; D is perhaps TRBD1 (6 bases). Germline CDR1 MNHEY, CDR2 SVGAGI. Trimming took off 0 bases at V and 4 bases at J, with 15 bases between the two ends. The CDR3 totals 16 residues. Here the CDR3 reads CASSYSGPQGGTEAFF. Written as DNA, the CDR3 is TGTGCCAGCAGTTACTCGGGACCCCAAGGGGGCACTGAAGCTTTCTTT.

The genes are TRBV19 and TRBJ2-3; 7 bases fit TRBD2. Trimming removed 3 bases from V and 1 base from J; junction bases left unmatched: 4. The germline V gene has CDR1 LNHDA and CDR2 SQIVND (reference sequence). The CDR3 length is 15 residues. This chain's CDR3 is CASSMASGRTDTQYF. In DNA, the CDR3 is TGTGCCAGTAGTATGGCTAGCGGACGCACAGATACGCAGTATTTT.

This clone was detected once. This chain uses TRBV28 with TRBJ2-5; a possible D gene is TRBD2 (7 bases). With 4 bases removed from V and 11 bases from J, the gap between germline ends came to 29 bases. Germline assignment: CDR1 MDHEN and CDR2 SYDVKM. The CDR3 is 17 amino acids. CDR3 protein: CASSWLSGGAGLWEQYF. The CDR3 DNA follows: TGTGCCAGCAGTTGGTTATCTGGGGGGGCCGGTTTGTGGGAGCAGTACTTC.

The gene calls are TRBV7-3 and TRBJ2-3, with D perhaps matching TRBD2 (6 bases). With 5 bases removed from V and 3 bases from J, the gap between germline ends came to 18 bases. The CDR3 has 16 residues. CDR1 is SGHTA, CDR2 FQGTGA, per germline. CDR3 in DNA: TGTGCCAGCAGCAGAGCGTCGGGACTCTTAACAGATACGCAGTATTTT. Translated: CASSRASGLLTDTQYF.

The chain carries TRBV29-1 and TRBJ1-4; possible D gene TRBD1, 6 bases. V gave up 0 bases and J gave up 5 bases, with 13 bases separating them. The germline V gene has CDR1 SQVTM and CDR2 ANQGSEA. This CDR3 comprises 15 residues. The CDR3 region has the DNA TGCAGCGTTGAAGATTGGGGGGGGGCCAATGAAAAACTGTTTTTT. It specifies CSVEDWGGANEKLFF.

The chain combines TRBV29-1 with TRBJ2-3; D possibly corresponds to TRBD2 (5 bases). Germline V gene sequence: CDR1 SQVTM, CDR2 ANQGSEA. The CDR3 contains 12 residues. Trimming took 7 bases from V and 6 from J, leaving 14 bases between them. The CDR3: CSAAAGEDTQYF. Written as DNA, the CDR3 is TGCAGCGCAGCGGCGGGTGAGGATACGCAGTATTTT.

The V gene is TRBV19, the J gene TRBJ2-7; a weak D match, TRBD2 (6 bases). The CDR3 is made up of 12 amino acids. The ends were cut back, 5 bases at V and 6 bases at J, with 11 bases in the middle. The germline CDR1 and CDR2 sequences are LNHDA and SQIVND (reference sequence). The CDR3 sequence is CASSQSGVEQYF. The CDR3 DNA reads TGTGCCAGTAGTCAATCGGGGGTCGAGCAGTACTTC.

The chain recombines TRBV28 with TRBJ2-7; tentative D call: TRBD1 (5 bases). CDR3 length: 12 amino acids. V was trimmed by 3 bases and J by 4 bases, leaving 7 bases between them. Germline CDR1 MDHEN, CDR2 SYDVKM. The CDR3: CASSLAGYEQYF. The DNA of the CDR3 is TGTGCCAGCAGTTTGGCAGGGTACGAGCAGTACTTC. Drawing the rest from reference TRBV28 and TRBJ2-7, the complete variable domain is DVKVTQSSRYLVKRTGEKVFLECVQDMDHENMFWYRQDPGLGLRLIYFSYDVKMKEKGDIPEGYSVSREKKERFSLILESASTNQTSMYLCASSLAGYEQYFGPGTRLTVT.

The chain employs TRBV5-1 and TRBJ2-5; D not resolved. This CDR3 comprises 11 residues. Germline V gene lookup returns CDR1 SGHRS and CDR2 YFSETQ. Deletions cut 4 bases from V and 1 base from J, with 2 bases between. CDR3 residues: CASSLQETQYF. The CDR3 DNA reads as TGCGCCAGCAGCCTCCAAGAGACCCAGTACTTC.